These 8 T cell receptor beta chains originate from one sample sequenced in a study of OX40 agonist ivuxolimab in advanced cancers. The data were produced by immunoSEQ multiplex PCR, yet TCRdb's version contains in-frame clones alone and is incomplete. Counted here are approximately 55,000 clones, 70% to 90% occurring once; the ten biggest clones make up roughly 13%. The source material was CD4+ or CD8+ T cells sorted from blood, sampled in a trial of the OX40 agonist ivuxolimab. These receptors originate from an adult with an advanced solid tumor such as melanoma, head and neck, liver or kidney cancer.

The gene calls are TRBV5-1 and TRBJ2-5; D could derive from TRBD1 or TRBD2 (5 bases each). Per the germline V gene, CDR1 is SGHRS and CDR2 is YFSETQ. Deletions cut 1 base from V and 1 base from J, with 20 bases between. This CDR3 is 18 amino acids long. In DNA, the CDR3 is TGCGCCAGCAGCTTGTCTACCGTCCCGGGGACGGGCCAAGAGACCCAGTACTTC. Translating gives CASSLSTVPGTGQETQYF.

CDR3 in DNA: TGCGCCAGCAGCCAAGAAAGTGGCCTAGCGGGAGAGACCCAGTACTTC. This gives the protein CASSQESGLAGETQYF. This rearrangement joins TRBV4-1 to TRBJ2-5; the match to TRBD2 covers 8 bases. The CDR3 spans 16 residues. The V gene's germline CDR1 is MGHRA and CDR2 YSYEKL. The V gene end was trimmed by 0 bases and the J gene end by 4 bases; junction bases not matched to a gene: 7.

The chain recombines TRBV28 with TRBJ1-3, with D possibly being TRBD1 (5 bases). Germline V gene sequence: CDR1 MDHEN, CDR2 SYDVKM. Trimming removed 4 bases at V and 0 bases at J, with 10 bases between. The CDR3 has 15 residues. The CDR3, as DNA: TGTGCCAGCAGTTCCCGACAGTTCTCTGGAAACACCATATATTTT. This translates into CASSSRQFSGNTIYF.

The V call is TRBV5-4, the J call TRBJ2-1, with TRBD2 matching 7 bases. The CDR3 totals 15 residues. The V and J ends lost 2 bases and 1 base, in that order; junction bases with no gene match: 3. The V gene's germline CDR1 is SGHNT and CDR2 YYREEE (reference sequence). CDR3: CASSFGGSSYNEQFF. The CDR3 nucleotides read TGTGCCAGCAGCTTTGGCGGGAGTTCCTACAATGAGCAGTTCTTC. Together with reference TRBV5-4 and TRBJ2-1, the CDR3 gives the full variable domain: ETGVTQSPTHLIKTRGQQVTLRCSSQSGHNTVSWYQQALGQGPQFIFQYYREEENGRGNFPPRFSGLQFPNYSSELNVNALELDDSALYLCASSFGGSSYNEQFFGPGTRLTVL.

The rearrangement links TRBV30 to TRBJ1-5, with D perhaps matching TRBD1 (5 bases). The CDR3 is 16 amino acids. Trimming pared 2 bases from V and 6 bases from J, leaving 20 bases between. Germline CDR1 and CDR2: GTSNPN and SVGIG (reference sequence). The chain's CDR3 is CAWSPRVGRVVQPQHF. The CDR3 bases are TGTGCCTGGAGTCCCCGGGTCGGCAGGGTTGTTCAGCCCCAGCATTTT.

The V and J genes are TRBV30 and TRBJ2-3, with TRBD1 as a possible D gene (6 bases). From germline, CDR1 is GTSNPN and CDR2 SVGIG (reference sequence). V lost 3 bases and J lost 1, with 17 bases in between. CDR3 length: 16 residues. CDR3 nucleotide sequence: TGTGCCTGGAGACGCAGGGGCCTTTTTCGCACAGATACGCAGTATTTT. Translated, it gives CAWRRRGLFRTDTQYF.

The chain employs TRBV2 and TRBJ2-7, with TRBD2 matching 7 bases. In germline, CDR1 is SNHLY, CDR2 FYNNEI. The CDR3 has 14 amino acids. J gave up 2 bases and V 7 bases, and 8 bases lay outside the gene matches. CDR3 sequence: CASTGGGNPYEQYF. CDR3 nucleotide sequence: TGTGCCAGCACGGGGGGAGGCAATCCCTACGAGCAGTACTTC.

The chain links TRBV5-4 to TRBJ1-1; 9 bases match TRBD1. V was clipped by 4 bases and J by 7 bases; unmatched bases: 5. Germline assignment: CDR1 SGHNT and CDR2 YYREEE (reference sequence). This CDR3 has 13 amino acids. CDR3 coding DNA: TGTGCCAGCAGCCGGGACAGGGCCGTTGAAGCTTTCTTT. The encoded protein is CASSRDRAVEAFF.